This TCR beta chain was sequenced in a study of blood T cells in healthy people across ages. Study at large: Capture via template switching afforded approximately one barcoded beta molecule per two T cells.

Alongside a J-beta primer mix, a sample-barcoded 5' primer served in a second PCR lasting about 7 to 11 cycles. TCRdb re-analysed the 5' RACE reads in MiXCR, keeping a single row per CDR3 protein. The data show about 780,000 distinct CDR3 sequences, less than 80% seen once. The germline V and J ends were trimmed by 2 bases and 4 bases, with 11 bases remaining between them. CDR3 length: 14 amino acids. CDR1 and CDR2 (germline): MDHEN, SYDVKM. The chain has TRBV28 and TRBJ1-2; D remains ambiguous. The clonotype comes from a man aged 30 to 39 in good health. Sample: blood. The CDR3 reads CASSLSDKAYGYTF. CDR3 DNA: TGTGCCAGCAGTTTAAGTGACAAGGCCTATGGCTACACCTTC.